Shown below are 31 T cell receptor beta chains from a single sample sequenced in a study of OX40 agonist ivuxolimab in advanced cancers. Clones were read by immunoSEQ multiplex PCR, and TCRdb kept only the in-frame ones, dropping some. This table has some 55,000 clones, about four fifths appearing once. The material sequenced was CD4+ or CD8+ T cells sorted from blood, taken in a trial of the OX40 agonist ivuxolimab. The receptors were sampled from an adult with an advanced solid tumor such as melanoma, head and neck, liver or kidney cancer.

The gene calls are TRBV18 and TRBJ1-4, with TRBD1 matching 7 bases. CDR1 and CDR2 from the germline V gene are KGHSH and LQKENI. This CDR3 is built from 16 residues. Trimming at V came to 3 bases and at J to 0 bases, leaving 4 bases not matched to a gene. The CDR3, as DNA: TGTGCCAGCTCACCGACAGGGCCTGCAACTAATGAAAAACTGTTTTTT. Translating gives CASSPTGPATNEKLFF. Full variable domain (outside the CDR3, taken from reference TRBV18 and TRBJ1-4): NAGVMQNPRHLVRRRGQEARLRCSPMKGHSHVYWYRQLPEEGLKFMVYLQKENIIDESGMPKERFSAEFPKEGPSILRIQQVVRGDSAAYFCASSPTGPATNEKLFFGSGTQLSVL.

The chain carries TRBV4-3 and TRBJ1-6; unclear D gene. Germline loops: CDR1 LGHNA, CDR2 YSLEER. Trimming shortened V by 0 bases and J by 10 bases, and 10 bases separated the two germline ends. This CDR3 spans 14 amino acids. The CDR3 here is CASSQDLYGSPLHF. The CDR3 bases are TGCGCCAGCAGCCAAGATCTCTACGGATCACCCCTCCACTTT.

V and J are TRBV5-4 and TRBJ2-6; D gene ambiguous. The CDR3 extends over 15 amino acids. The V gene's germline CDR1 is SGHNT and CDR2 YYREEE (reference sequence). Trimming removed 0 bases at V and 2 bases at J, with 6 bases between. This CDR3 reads CASSLERAGANVLTF. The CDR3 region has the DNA TGTGCCAGCAGCTTGGAACGGGCTGGGGCCAACGTCCTGACTTTC.

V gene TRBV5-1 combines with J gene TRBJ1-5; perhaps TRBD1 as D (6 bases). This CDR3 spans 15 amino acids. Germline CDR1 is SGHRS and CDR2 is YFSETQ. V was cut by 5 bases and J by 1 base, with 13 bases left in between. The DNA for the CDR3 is TGCGCCAGCAGACGAGGGGACACCAGCAATCAGCCCCAGCATTTT. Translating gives CASRRGDTSNQPQHF.

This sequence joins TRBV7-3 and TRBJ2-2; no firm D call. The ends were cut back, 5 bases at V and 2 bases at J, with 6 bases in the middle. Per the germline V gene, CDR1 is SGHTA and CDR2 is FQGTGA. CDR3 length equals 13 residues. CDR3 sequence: CASSRANTGELFF. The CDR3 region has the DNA TGTGCCAGCAGCCGCGCCAACACCGGGGAGCTGTTTTTT.

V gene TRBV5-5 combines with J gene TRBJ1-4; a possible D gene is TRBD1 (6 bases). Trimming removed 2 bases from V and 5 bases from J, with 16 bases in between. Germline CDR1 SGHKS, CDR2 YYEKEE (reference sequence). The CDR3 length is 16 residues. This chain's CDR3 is CASSFSRGKGNEKLFF. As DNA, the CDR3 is TGTGCCAGCAGCTTCTCCAGGGGCAAAGGGAATGAAAAACTGTTTTTT.

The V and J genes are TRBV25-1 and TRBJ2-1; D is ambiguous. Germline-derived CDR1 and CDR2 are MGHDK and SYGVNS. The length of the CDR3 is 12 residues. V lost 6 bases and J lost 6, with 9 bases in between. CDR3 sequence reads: CASSYLGNEQFF. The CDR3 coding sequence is TGTGCCAGCAGCTATCTAGGCAATGAGCAGTTCTTC.

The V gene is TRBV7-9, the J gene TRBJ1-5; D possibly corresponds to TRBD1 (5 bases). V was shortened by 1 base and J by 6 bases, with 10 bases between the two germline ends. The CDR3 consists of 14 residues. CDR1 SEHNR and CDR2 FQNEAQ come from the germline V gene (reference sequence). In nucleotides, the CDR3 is TGTGCCAGCAGCTTAGGGGCAGGGTCTCAGCCCCAGCATTTT. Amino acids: CASSLGAGSQPQHF.

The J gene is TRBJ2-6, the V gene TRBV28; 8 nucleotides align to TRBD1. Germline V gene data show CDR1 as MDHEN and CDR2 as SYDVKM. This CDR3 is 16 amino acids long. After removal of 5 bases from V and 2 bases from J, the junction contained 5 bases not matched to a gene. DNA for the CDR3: TGTGCCAGCAGTCGGTCAGGGGGCACTGGGGCCAACGTCCTGACTTTC. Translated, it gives CASSRSGGTGANVLTF.

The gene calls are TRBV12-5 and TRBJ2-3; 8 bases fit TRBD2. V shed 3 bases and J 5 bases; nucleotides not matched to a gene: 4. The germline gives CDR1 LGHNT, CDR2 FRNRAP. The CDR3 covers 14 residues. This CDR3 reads CASGFRSGVDTQYF. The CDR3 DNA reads TGTGCTAGTGGTTTTCGTAGCGGGGTAGATACGCAGTATTTT.

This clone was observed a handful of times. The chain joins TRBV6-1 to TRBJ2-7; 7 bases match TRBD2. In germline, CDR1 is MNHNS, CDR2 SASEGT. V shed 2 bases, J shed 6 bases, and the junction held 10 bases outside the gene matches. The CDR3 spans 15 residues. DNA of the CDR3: TGTGCCAGCAGTGAACGATGGGACGGGACTACCGAGCAGTACTTC. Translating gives CASSERWDGTTEQYF.

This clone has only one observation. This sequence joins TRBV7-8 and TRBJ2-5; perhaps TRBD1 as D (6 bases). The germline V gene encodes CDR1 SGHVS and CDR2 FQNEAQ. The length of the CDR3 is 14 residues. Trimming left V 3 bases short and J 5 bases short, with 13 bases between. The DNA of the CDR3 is TGTGCCAGCAGCTTCTTGAGAGGACAGGAGACCCAGTACTTC. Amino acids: CASSFLRGQETQYF.

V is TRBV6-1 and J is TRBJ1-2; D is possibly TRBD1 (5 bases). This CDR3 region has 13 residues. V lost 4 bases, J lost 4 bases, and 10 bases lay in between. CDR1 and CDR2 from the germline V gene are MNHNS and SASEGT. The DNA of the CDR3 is TGTGCCAGCAGTGTTAGGGGCGCCTATGGCTACACCTTC. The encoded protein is CASSVRGAYGYTF.

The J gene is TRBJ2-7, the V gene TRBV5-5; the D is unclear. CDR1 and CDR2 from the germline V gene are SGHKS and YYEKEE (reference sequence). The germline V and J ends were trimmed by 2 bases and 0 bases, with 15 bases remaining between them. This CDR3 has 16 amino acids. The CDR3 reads CASSFNFGYISYEQYF. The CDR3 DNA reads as TGTGCCAGCAGCTTCAACTTTGGGTATATCTCCTACGAGCAGTACTTC.

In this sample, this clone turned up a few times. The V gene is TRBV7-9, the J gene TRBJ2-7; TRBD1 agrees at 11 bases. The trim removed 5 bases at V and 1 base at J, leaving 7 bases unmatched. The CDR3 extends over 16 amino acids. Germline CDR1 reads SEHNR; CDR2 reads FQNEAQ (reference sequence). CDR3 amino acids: CASSPGTGGGSYEQYF. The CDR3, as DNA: TGTGCCAGCAGCCCAGGGACAGGGGGAGGTTCCTACGAGCAGTACTTC.

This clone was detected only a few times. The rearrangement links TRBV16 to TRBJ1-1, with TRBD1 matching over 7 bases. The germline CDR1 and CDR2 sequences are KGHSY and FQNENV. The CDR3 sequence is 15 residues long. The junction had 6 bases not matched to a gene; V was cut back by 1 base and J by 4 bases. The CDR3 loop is CASSQFTGAGTEAFF. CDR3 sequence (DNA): TGTGCCAGCAGCCAATTTACAGGGGCGGGCACTGAAGCTTTCTTT.

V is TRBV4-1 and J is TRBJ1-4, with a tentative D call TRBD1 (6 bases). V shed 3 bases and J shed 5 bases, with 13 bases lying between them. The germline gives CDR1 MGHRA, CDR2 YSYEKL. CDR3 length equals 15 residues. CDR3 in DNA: TGCGCCAGCAGCCAGGTGGGGGCTGGGAATGAAAAACTGTTTTTT. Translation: CASSQVGAGNEKLFF.

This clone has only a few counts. The CDR3 region is CASSLVEPPGGETQYF. CDR3 sequence (DNA): TGTGCCAGCAGCTTAGTCGAACCTCCCGGAGGGGAGACCCAGTACTTC. V gene TRBV7-2 combines with J gene TRBJ2-5; the D gene is possibly TRBD2 (6 bases). Germline values: CDR1 SGHTA, CDR2 FQGNSA. The CDR3 has 16 residues. The V gene lost 1 base and the J gene lost 5 bases, with 17 bases spanning the gap.

In DNA, the CDR3 is TGTGCCAGCAGCCGCGACAGTACCTCCTACAATGAGCAGTTCTTC. This codes for CASSRDSTSYNEQFF. The J gene is TRBJ2-1, the V gene TRBV5-4; the D gene is possibly TRBD1 (5 bases). The CDR3 totals 15 residues. V lost 4 bases, J lost 0 bases, and 11 bases lay in between. Germline CDR1 reads SGHNT; CDR2 reads YYREEE (reference sequence).

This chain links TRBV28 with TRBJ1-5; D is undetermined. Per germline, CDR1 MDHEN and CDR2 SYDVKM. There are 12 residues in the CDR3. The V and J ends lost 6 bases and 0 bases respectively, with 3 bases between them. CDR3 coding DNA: TGTGCCAGCAGGGATAGCAATCAGCCCCAGCATTTT. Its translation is CASRDSNQPQHF.

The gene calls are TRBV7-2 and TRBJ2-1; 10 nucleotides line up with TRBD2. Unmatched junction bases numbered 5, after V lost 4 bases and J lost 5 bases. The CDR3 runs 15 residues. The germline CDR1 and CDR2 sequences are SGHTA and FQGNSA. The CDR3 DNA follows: TGTGCCAGCAGCTCCTCTAGCGGGGGTGACAATGAGCAGTTCTTC. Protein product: CASSSSSGGDNEQFF.

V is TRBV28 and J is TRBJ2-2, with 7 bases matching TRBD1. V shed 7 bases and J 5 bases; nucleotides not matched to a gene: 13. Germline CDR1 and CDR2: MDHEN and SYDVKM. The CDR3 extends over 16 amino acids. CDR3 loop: CASIERQGLVTGELFF. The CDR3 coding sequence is TGTGCCAGCATAGAAAGACAGGGTTTAGTAACCGGGGAGCTGTTTTTT.

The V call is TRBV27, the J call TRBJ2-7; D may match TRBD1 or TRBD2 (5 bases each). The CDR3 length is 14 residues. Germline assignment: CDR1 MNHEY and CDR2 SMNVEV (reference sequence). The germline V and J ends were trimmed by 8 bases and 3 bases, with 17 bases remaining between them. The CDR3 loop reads CASSLSEGIYEQYF. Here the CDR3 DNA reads TGTGCCAGCTCCTTAAGCGAGGGGATCTACGAGCAGTACTTC.

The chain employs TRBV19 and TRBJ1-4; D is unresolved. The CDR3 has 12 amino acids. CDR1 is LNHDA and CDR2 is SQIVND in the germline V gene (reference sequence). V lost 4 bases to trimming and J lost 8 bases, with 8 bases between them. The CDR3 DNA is TGTGCCAGTAGTAGGTTTGGGGAAAAACTGTTTTTT. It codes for CASSRFGEKLFF.

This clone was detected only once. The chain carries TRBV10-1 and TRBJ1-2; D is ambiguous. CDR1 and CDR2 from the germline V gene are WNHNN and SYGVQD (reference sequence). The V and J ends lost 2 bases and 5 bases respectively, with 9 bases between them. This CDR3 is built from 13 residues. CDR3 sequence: CASSEIGTYGYTF. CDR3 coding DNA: TGCGCCAGCAGTGAGATCGGAACATATGGCTACACCTTC.

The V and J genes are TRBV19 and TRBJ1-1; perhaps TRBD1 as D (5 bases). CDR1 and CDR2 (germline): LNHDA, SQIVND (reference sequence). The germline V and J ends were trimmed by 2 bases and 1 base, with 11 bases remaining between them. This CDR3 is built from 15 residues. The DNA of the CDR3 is TGTGCCAGTAGTATAAGAGGGGATGGGAACACTGAAGCTTTCTTT. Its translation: CASSIRGDGNTEAFF. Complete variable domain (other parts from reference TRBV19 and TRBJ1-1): DGGITQSPKYLFRKEGQNVTLSCEQNLNHDAMYWYRQDPGQGLRLIYYSQIVNDFQKGDIAEGYSVSREKKESFPLTVTSAQKNPTAFYLCASSIRGDGNTEAFFGQGTRLTVV.

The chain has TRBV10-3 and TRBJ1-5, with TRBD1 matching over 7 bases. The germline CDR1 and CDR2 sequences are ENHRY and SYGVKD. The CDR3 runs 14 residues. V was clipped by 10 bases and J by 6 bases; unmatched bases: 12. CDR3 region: CATHGSGGSQPQHF. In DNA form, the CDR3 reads TGTGCCACCCACGGTTCAGGGGGGAGTCAGCCCCAGCATTTT.

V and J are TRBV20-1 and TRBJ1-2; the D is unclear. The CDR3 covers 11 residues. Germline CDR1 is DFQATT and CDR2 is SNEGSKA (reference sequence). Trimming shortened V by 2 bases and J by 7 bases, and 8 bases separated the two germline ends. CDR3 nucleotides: TGCAGTGCTAGAATCACGGGTGGCTACACCTTC. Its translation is CSARITGGYTF.

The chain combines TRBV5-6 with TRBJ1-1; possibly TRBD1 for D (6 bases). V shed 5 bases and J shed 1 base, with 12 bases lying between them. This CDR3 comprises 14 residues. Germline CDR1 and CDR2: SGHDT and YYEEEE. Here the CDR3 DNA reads TGTGCCAGCAGGAGTTGGACAGCGAACACTGAAGCTTTCTTT. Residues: CASRSWTANTEAFF.

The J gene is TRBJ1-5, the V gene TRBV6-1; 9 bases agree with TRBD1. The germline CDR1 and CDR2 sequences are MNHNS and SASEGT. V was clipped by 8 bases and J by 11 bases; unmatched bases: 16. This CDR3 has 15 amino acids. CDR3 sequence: CASLFRGGTGNSQHF. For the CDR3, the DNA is TGTGCCAGCTTATTTCGGGGGGGGACAGGGAATTCCCAGCATTTT.

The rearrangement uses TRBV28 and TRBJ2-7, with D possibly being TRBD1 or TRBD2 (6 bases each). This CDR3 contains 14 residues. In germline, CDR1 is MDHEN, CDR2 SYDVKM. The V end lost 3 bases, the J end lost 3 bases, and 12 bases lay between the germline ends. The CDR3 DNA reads TGTGCCAGCAGTTTGTACGGGGGCCTCTACGAGCAGTACTTC. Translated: CASSLYGGLYEQYF.